The present entry profiles one T cell receptor beta chain with its context. The repertoire was sequenced with immunoSEQ multiplex PCR; TCRdb's copy has only in-frame clones and lacks some. The sample yields around 100,000 clones, roughly nine tenths seen once. This CDR3 region has 18 residues. The V and J ends lost 1 base and 0 bases respectively, with 19 bases between them. Germline V CDR1 and CDR2: SQVTM, ANQGSEA. The sample comes from a study of T cell changes during pregnancy in multiple sclerosis. The receptor comes from a female donor with multiple sclerosis, enrolled in a pregnancy study. Sequenced here: peripheral blood, sampled after pregnancy. The chain uses TRBV29-1 and TRBJ2-1; D unclear. The CDR3 sequence is CSVEGSRGARSSYNEQFF. CDR3 bases: TGCAGCGTTGAAGGTAGTAGAGGCGCACGGAGCTCCTACAATGAGCAGTTCTTC.